These 17 T cell receptor beta chains came from one sample sequenced in a study of blood T cell repertoires in COVID-19 (TCRdb year 2020). Libraries were built with the immunoSEQ multiplex PCR assay. TCRdb re-hosts the immuneACCESS table, in-frame sequences only. Its copies lack some clones; in the studies checked, an unresolved V gene accounts for under half of them, and the cause for the rest is not known. The sample table lists around 250,000 clones, over 75% of them with a count of one. Approximately 8.6% of the sample is taken by the ten largest. Sequenced input: PBMCs or T cells enriched from blood (not recorded which). These TCRs come from a woman aged 50 to 60 with acute COVID-19.

The rearrangement uses TRBV24-1 and TRBJ2-3; D might be TRBD1 (5 bases). Germline lookup yields CDR1 KGHDR and CDR2 SFDVKD. V gave up 9 bases and J gave up 2 bases, with 14 bases separating them. The CDR3 sequence is 14 residues long. The CDR3 here is CATSPGLSTDTQYF. In nucleotides, the CDR3 is TGTGCCACCTCCCCAGGGTTATCCACAGATACGCAGTATTTT.

The chain carries TRBV6-2 or TRBV6-3 and TRBJ2-1, with 8 bases aligning to TRBD1. The CDR3 runs 16 residues. V lost 6 bases, J lost 7 bases, and 14 bases stayed unmatched. Germline V gene data show CDR1 as MNHEY and CDR2 as SVGEGT. CDR3: CASSPPRTGMGNEQFF. The CDR3 bases are TGTGCCAGCAGCCCGCCCCGGACAGGGATGGGGAATGAGCAGTTCTTC.

V and J are TRBV4-1 and TRBJ1-1; 9 positions agree with TRBD1. The CDR3 consists of 17 residues. The ends lost 1 base at V and 5 bases at J; junction bases unmatched: 11. CDR1 MGHRA and CDR2 YSYEKL come from the germline V gene. The CDR3 spells CASSQGPGQGGGTEAFF. CDR3 sequence (DNA): TGCGCCAGCAGCCAAGGCCCGGGACAGGGAGGTGGGACTGAAGCTTTCTTT.

Here the CDR3 reads CSGARGTEAFF. CDR3 coding DNA: TGCAGTGGCGCGAGAGGGACTGAAGCTTTCTTT. V is TRBV20-1 and J is TRBJ1-1, with no clear D. V was cut by 7 bases and J by 5 bases, with 11 bases left in between. This CDR3 comprises 11 residues. CDR1 is DFQATT and CDR2 is SNEGSKA in the germline V gene (reference sequence).

The chain is built from TRBV19 and TRBJ1-1, with D tentatively TRBD1 (6 bases). CDR1 and CDR2 from the germline V gene are LNHDA and SQIVND (reference sequence). V shed 2 bases and J shed 4 bases, with 11 bases lying between them. The CDR3 has 14 amino acids. The CDR3 bases are TGTGCCAGTAGTATACAGGGGTTGGGCACTGAAGCTTTCTTT. Encoded protein: CASSIQGLGTEAFF. Full variable domain (missing parts from reference TRBV19 and TRBJ1-1): DGGITQSPKYLFRKEGQNVTLSCEQNLNHDAMYWYRQDPGQGLRLIYYSQIVNDFQKGDIAEGYSVSREKKESFPLTVTSAQKNPTAFYLCASSIQGLGTEAFFGQGTRLTVV.

This chain connects TRBV5-1 to TRBJ1-1; 10 bases map to TRBD1. Trimming at V came to 3 bases and at J to 12 bases, leaving 8 bases not matched to a gene. The CDR3 runs 13 residues. The germline gives CDR1 SGHRS, CDR2 YFSETQ. The CDR3 reads CASSSPDRGNSFF. Written as DNA, the CDR3 is TGCGCCAGCAGCTCCCCGGACAGGGGGAATTCTTTCTTT.

The rearrangement uses TRBV12-5 and TRBJ1-2; no definite D call. CDR1 and CDR2 (germline): LGHNT, FRNRAP. V lost 2 bases and J 4 bases, leaving 11 bases between the germline ends. The CDR3 has 14 amino acids. DNA for the CDR3: TGTGCTAGTGGTTTGTGGGAGAGACTCTATGGCTACACCTTC. Residues: CASGLWERLYGYTF.

The CDR3 nucleotides are TGTGCCAGCAGCTTAGCAGGGGGCATTCAGGGCTACACCTTC. Translating gives CASSLAGGIQGYTF. V and J are TRBV7-9 and TRBJ1-2, with TRBD1 identical over 7 bases. The CDR3 consists of 14 residues. Germline values: CDR1 SEHNR, CDR2 FQNEAQ (reference sequence). The junction had 6 bases not matched to a gene; V was cut back by 0 bases and J by 8 bases.

The chain joins TRBV19 to TRBJ1-2; D may be TRBD1 (6 bases). V gave up 5 bases and J gave up 5 bases, with 21 bases separating them. The germline gives CDR1 LNHDA, CDR2 SQIVND (reference sequence). The CDR3 length is 16 residues. The CDR3 protein is CASSLVTGQVLYGYTF. CDR3 DNA: TGTGCCAGTAGTTTGGTAACGGGACAAGTTCTTTATGGCTACACCTTC. Full variable domain (outside the CDR3, taken from reference TRBV19 and TRBJ1-2): DGGITQSPKYLFRKEGQNVTLSCEQNLNHDAMYWYRQDPGQGLRLIYYSQIVNDFQKGDIAEGYSVSREKKESFPLTVTSAQKNPTAFYLCASSLVTGQVLYGYTFGSGTRLTVV.

The genes are TRBV29-1 and TRBJ2-7; D gene unclear. V was cut by 0 bases and J by 0 bases, with 6 bases left in between. The CDR3 extends over 13 amino acids. Germline values: CDR1 SQVTM, CDR2 ANQGSEA. CDR3 amino acids: CSVEEGVSYEQYF. CDR3 in DNA: TGCAGCGTTGAAGAAGGAGTCTCCTACGAGCAGTACTTC.

The chain combines TRBV9 with TRBJ1-1; weak D call: TRBD1 (5 bases). Germline values: CDR1 SGDLS, CDR2 YYNGEE. This CDR3 comprises 14 residues. The V gene lost 4 bases and the J gene lost 3 bases, with 13 bases spanning the gap. CDR3 DNA: TGTGCCAGCAGCCATATTGGGGGGGACACTGAAGCTTTCTTT. This encodes CASSHIGGDTEAFF. Full variable domain (missing parts from reference TRBV9 and TRBJ1-1): DSGVTQTPKHLITATGQRVTLRCSPRSGDLSVYWYQQSLDQGLQFLIQYYNGEERAKGNILERFSAQQFPDLHSELNLSSLELGDSALYFCASSHIGGDTEAFFGQGTRLTVV.

The V call is TRBV5-6, the J call TRBJ1-2, with 8 bases lining up with TRBD1. The V segment lost 0 bases and the J segment 7 bases; nucleotides outside the gene matches: 5. The CDR3 has 14 amino acids. The germline gives CDR1 SGHDT, CDR2 YYEEEE. This CDR3 reads CASSLGTGSGGYTF. The DNA for the CDR3 is TGTGCCAGCAGCTTGGGGACAGGGAGCGGTGGCTACACCTTC.

The chain joins TRBV29-1 to TRBJ2-3; TRBD1 is a possible D gene (5 bases). Germline lookup yields CDR1 SQVTM and CDR2 ANQGSEA. Between the trimmed V and J ends, which lost 6 bases and 7 bases, there was a span of 17 bases. The CDR3 has 13 residues. CDR3 nucleotides: TGCAGCGTCCGACAGACCCTAAGCTATACGCAGTATTTT. Encoded protein: CSVRQTLSYTQYF.

This sequence joins TRBV6-4 and TRBJ1-5; D gene unclear. V shed 0 bases and J shed 3 bases, with 9 bases lying between them. CDR3 length: 15 residues. The V gene's germline CDR1 is MRHNA and CDR2 SNTAGT. Here the CDR3 DNA reads TGTGCCAGCAGTGACTCCGACGGGAACAATCAGCCCCAGCATTTT. It codes for CASSDSDGNNQPQHF.

This clone was observed a single time. The chain links TRBV30 to TRBJ1-1; D possibly corresponds to TRBD1 (5 bases). CDR1 is GTSNPN, CDR2 SVGIG, per germline (reference sequence). Trimming stripped 0 bases from V and 6 bases from J, with 8 bases between. CDR3 size: 12 residues. The CDR3 here is CAWSVRQPEAFF. The CDR3 region has the DNA TGTGCCTGGAGTGTACGACAGCCTGAAGCTTTCTTT. The full variable domain, rest sourced from reference TRBV30 and TRBJ1-1, is SQTIHQWPATLVQPVGSPLSLECTVEGTSNPNLYWYRQAAGRGLQLLFYSVGIGQISSEVPQNLSASRPQDRQFILSSKKLLLSDSGFYLCAWSVRQPEAFFGQGTRLTVV.

This chain uses TRBV6-5 with TRBJ2-6; perhaps TRBD2 as D (5 bases). The CDR3 is 13 amino acids. Trimming took 11 bases from V and 4 from J, leaving 12 bases between them. Germline-derived CDR1 and CDR2 are MNHEY and SVGAGI. This CDR3 reads CASREPGANVLTF. The CDR3 DNA reads as TGTGCCTCCCGGGAACCCGGGGCCAACGTCCTGACTTTC.

This clone appeared a single time. V and J are TRBV14 and TRBJ2-3, with 12 bases aligning to TRBD2. The CDR3 loop spans 16 amino acids. CDR1 SGHDN and CDR2 FVKESK come from the germline V gene. Trimming removed 1 base from V and 3 bases from J; junction bases left unmatched: 2. The CDR3 sequence is CASSQGLAGVTDTQYF. In nucleotides, the CDR3 is TGTGCCAGCAGCCAAGGACTAGCGGGGGTTACAGATACGCAGTATTTT. Full variable domain (missing parts from reference TRBV14 and TRBJ2-3): EAGVTQFPSHSVIEKGQTVTLRCDPISGHDNLYWYRRVMGKEIKFLLHFVKESKQDESGMPNNRFLAERTGGTYSTLKVQPAELEDSGVYFCASSQGLAGVTDTQYFGPGTRLTVL.